This is a list of T cell receptor beta chains from one sample in a study of T cells in Graves' hyperthyroidism and ophthalmopathy. TCRdb used MiXCR to reprocess the multiplex PCR reads, holding one entry per CDR3 protein. The sample has 700,000 to 950,000 distinct CDR3 sequences; over 35% are singletons. The sequenced sample was blood. Receptor source: a woman between 40 and 55 years old with Graves' hyperthyroidism. Both conserved end residues are part of each CDR3.

j_gene	v_gene	len	CDR3aa
TRBJ1-2	TRBV15	15	CATPSIGTANYGYTF
TRBJ2-7	TRBV4-3	15	CASSQHGQGAYEQYF
TRBJ2-6	TRBV10-3	18	CAISEARDSSSGANVLTF
TRBJ1-5	TRBV12-3/TRBV12-4	15	CASSPTGYDNQPQHF
TRBJ1-1	TRBV7-2	15	CASSSTGQMNTEAFF
TRBJ1-5	TRBV7-8	14	CASSLRDTLEAQHF
TRBJ1-1	TRBV5-1	15	CASSLSIAWDREAFF
TRBJ1-1	TRBV7-9	15	CASLPRQGLATEALF
TRBJ1-2	TRBV15	15	CATSEGTPGSYGYTF
TRBJ1-4	TRBV7-6	16	CASSWGAGATNEKLFF
TRBJ1-2	TRBV27	12	CASRDRTYGYTF
TRBJ2-5	TRBV7-9	13	CASSPGLGETQYF